The source of this T cell receptor beta chain is a study of early T cells in non-severe SARS-CoV-2 infection. Turning to the study itself: It was bulk RNA from unsorted whole blood that was sequenced, and the chains were unpaired. Whole-study results and caveats: Lookups in VDJdb leaned toward anti-spike CD8 responses and missed private and CD4 specificities.

Germline values: CDR1 SGHNT, CDR2 YYREEE (reference sequence). The CDR3 spans 16 residues. V lost 4 bases, J lost 4 bases, and 20 bases lay in between. This clonotype has more than one count but fewer than ten. Its target is not known. TCRdb re-called the 5' RACE reads through MiXCR, storing one row per CDR3 protein. The repertoire holds approximately 50,000 distinct CDR3 sequences, with 9.3% as singletons. The source of this sequence is an adult who was a healthcare worker with PCR-confirmed SARS-CoV-2 infection or an uninfected control (not recorded which). What was sequenced was whole blood. This chain uses TRBV5-4 with TRBJ1-1, with D perhaps TRBD1 (6 bases). The CDR3 nucleotides read TGTGCCAGCAGCCGTCACCTACAGGGAGGGAGCACTGAAGCTTTCTTT. Translation: CASSRHLQGGSTEAFF.